A single sample is the source of the 7 T cell receptor beta chains below, sequenced in a study of blood T cell repertoires in COVID-19. TCRdb keeps only in-frame clones here, not all; method: immunoSEQ multiplex PCR. The sample has 150,000 to 200,000 clones, around 85% seen once. Sequenced sample: peripheral blood. These receptors were obtained from a man older than 75 with COVID-19, enrolled during active disease.

The rearrangement links TRBV29-1 to TRBJ1-2; 10 bases map to TRBD1. Unmatched junction bases numbered 7, after V lost 6 bases and J lost 0 bases. Per germline, CDR1 SQVTM and CDR2 ANQGSEA. CDR3 length: 15 amino acids. Here the CDR3 DNA reads TGCAGCGTCCGCGGACAGGGGGTGTCTAACTATGGCTACACCTTC. This translates into CSVRGQGVSNYGYTF.

The chain is built from TRBV10-3 and TRBJ2-2; D unresolved. The germline V and J ends were trimmed by 11 bases and 4 bases, with 11 bases remaining between them. The CDR3 runs to 12 residues. Germline V gene lookup returns CDR1 ENHRY and CDR2 SYGVKD. The CDR3 here is CALSLGTGELFF. In nucleotides, the CDR3 is TGTGCCCTCTCCCTCGGCACCGGGGAGCTGTTTTTT.

The V call is TRBV11-3, the J call TRBJ2-1; the D gene is possibly TRBD1 (6 bases). Germline assignment: CDR1 SGHNT and CDR2 YENEEA. V was pared by 1 base and J by 11 bases, with 12 bases between. The CDR3 sequence is 13 residues long. The DNA for the CDR3 is TGTGCCAGCAGCTTAGGTGGACAGTCGAAGCAGTTCTTC. This sequence encodes CASSLGGQSKQFF.

The chain is built from TRBV5-1 and TRBJ2-5, with 8 bases aligning to TRBD1. Germline CDR1 reads SGHRS; CDR2 reads YFSETQ. CDR3 length: 16 amino acids. After removal of 7 bases from V and 4 bases from J, the junction contained 15 bases not matched to a gene. The CDR3 DNA follows: TGCGCCAGCGCCCAGGGGGCGACAGGGTCTAGAGAGACCCAGTACTTC. Encoded protein: CASAQGATGSRETQYF.

DNA for the CDR3: TGCAGTGCTAGCGAGATCACTGAAGCTTTCTTT. Amino acid sequence: CSASEITEAFF. The chain couples TRBV20-1 to TRBJ1-1; no definite D call. The germline CDR1 and CDR2 sequences are DFQATT and SNEGSKA (reference sequence). The ends were cut back, 3 bases at V and 4 bases at J, with 6 bases in the middle. The CDR3 has 11 amino acids.

This chain links TRBV9 with TRBJ2-3; D gene ambiguous. With 0 bases removed from V and 0 bases from J, the gap between germline ends came to 5 bases. The CDR3 spans 14 residues. Germline loops: CDR1 SGDLS, CDR2 YYNGEE. The CDR3 loop reads CASSVAVSTDTQYF. The DNA for the CDR3 is TGTGCCAGCAGCGTAGCTGTTAGCACAGATACGCAGTATTTT.

This chain joins TRBV6-5 and TRBJ1-1; 7 bases agree with TRBD1. This CDR3 contains 14 residues. V trimming: 4 bases; J trimming: 6 bases; junction bases outside the gene matches: 8. Germline V CDR1 and CDR2: MNHEY, SVGAGI. This CDR3 reads CASSFGTEVSEAFF. For the CDR3, the DNA is TGTGCCAGCAGTTTCGGGACAGAAGTATCTGAAGCTTTCTTT.